This entry lists 20 T cell receptor beta chains sequenced from one sample in a study of patients and donors after allogeneic stem cell transplantation. TCRdb re-analysed the RT-PCR reads in MiXCR, keeping a single row per CDR3 protein. Among around 29,000 distinct CDR3 sequences, roughly a third were seen once, and the ten largest hold 76%. Sample: blood, either unsorted or a sorted T cell fraction (not recorded which). The receptors come from a human donor who was either an allogeneic HSCT recipient or a stem cell or donor lymphocyte infusion donor (not recorded which). It is not recorded whose cells these are; they may come from a transplant donor.

This clonotype was seen just once. The chain is built from TRBV7-2 and TRBJ2-1; 11 nucleotides agree with TRBD2. Per the germline V gene, CDR1 is SGHTA and CDR2 is FQGNSA. V dropped 3 bases and J dropped 7; count of bases not matched to a gene: 2. The CDR3 sequence is 14 residues long. CDR3 bases: TGTGCCAGCAGCTTGTCTAGCGGGAGGAATGAGCAGTTCTTC. This encodes CASSLSSGRNEQFF.

This clonotype came up a few times. The chain employs TRBV11-3 and TRBJ2-5; no clear D. Trimming left V 5 bases short and J 0 bases short, with 1 base between. Germline V gene lookup returns CDR1 SGHNT and CDR2 YENEEA. This CDR3 is built from 11 residues. The CDR3 spells CASSNQETQYF. The CDR3 DNA is TGTGCCAGCAGCAACCAAGAGACCCAGTACTTC.

This chain connects TRBV7-8 to TRBJ2-1; no reliable D call. From germline, CDR1 is SGHVS and CDR2 FQNEAQ. Trimming took off 5 bases at V and 4 bases at J, with 12 bases between the two ends. This CDR3 region has 14 residues. CDR3: CASSGATRYNEQFF. In nucleotides, the CDR3 is TGTGCCAGCAGCGGTGCCACGAGGTACAATGAGCAGTTCTTC.

The chain carries TRBV5-1 and TRBJ2-1; 9 bases fit TRBD1. Germline V gives CDR1 SGHRS, CDR2 YFSETQ. CDR3 size: 15 residues. Losses at the gene ends were 5 bases for V and 7 bases for J; bases not matched to a gene: 10. CDR3 coding DNA: TGCGCCAGCAGGTTTCCGGGACAGGGATGGAATGAGCAGTTCTTC. The encoded protein is CASRFPGQGWNEQFF.

The rearrangement joins TRBV4-1 to TRBJ2-5; tentatively, D is TRBD2 (7 bases). Germline V CDR1 and CDR2: MGHRA, YSYEKL. This CDR3 region has 18 residues. V lost 1 base and J lost 2, with 20 bases in between. CDR3 nucleotide sequence: TGCGCCAGCAGCCAAGCTCGTGGGGGGGGCCAGGTGCAAGAGACCCAGTACTTC. Its translation: CASSQARGGGQVQETQYF.

This clonotype was counted many times. The chain carries TRBV7-2 and TRBJ1-1; D is undetermined. Between the trimmed V and J ends, which lost 3 bases and 5 bases, there was a span of 13 bases. Germline values: CDR1 SGHTA, CDR2 FQGNSA. The CDR3 is 14 amino acids. This CDR3 reads CASSLDRSRTEAFF. The CDR3 bases are TGTGCCAGCAGCTTGGACCGTTCTCGGACTGAAGCTTTCTTT.

The chain employs TRBV27 and TRBJ2-5; D remains ambiguous. The CDR3 covers 13 residues. The germline V gene has CDR1 MNHEY and CDR2 SMNVEV (reference sequence). V gave up 2 bases and J gave up 4 bases, with 8 bases separating them. CDR3 protein: CASSLRHRETQYF. CDR3 in DNA: TGTGCCAGCAGTTTAAGGCACCGAGAGACCCAGTACTTC.

In this sample, this clonotype turned up once. The rearrangement joins TRBV20-1 to TRBJ2-7; 7 bases fit TRBD2. V shed 4 bases and J 4 bases; nucleotides not matched to a gene: 10. Germline V gene sequence: CDR1 DFQATT, CDR2 SNEGSKA (reference sequence). The CDR3 extends over 14 amino acids. The CDR3 bases are TGCAGTGCTATAATCGAAGCGGGGTCTTACGAGCAGTACTTC. Residues: CSAIIEAGSYEQYF.

The gene calls are TRBV20-1 and TRBJ1-1; D is perhaps TRBD1 (5 bases). V lost 5 bases to trimming and J lost 6 bases, with 13 bases between them. Germline-derived CDR1 and CDR2 are DFQATT and SNEGSKA (reference sequence). This CDR3 has 12 residues. The CDR3 DNA sequence: TGCAGTGCTTCACAGGATTTCGCTGAAGCTTTCTTT. Protein: CSASQDFAEAFF.

The J gene is TRBJ2-3, the V gene TRBV4-2; no firm D call. CDR3 size: 11 residues. The V gene's germline CDR1 is LGHNA and CDR2 YNFKEQ. The germline V and J ends were trimmed by 1 base and 4 bases, with 0 bases remaining between them. The CDR3 DNA reads TGTGCCAGCAGCCAAGCAGATACGCAGTATTTT. Its translation is CASSQADTQYF.

CDR3 loop: CASSQDRSAHYEQYF. The CDR3 nucleotides are TGCGCCAGCAGCCAAGATAGGAGCGCCCACTACGAGCAGTACTTC. The V call is TRBV4-3, the J call TRBJ2-7; D not certain. V was shortened by 0 bases and J by 3 bases, with 12 bases between the two germline ends. This CDR3 has 15 residues. Per the germline V gene, CDR1 is LGHNA and CDR2 is YSLEER.

The V and J genes are TRBV7-2 and TRBJ2-5, with D possibly called TRBD1 or TRBD2 (5 bases each). Trimming left V 0 bases short and J 2 bases short, with 7 bases between. The CDR3 sequence is 14 residues long. Germline V gene data show CDR1 as SGHTA and CDR2 as FQGNSA. CDR3 in DNA: TGTGCCAGCAGCTTAGCGGGGGAACAAGAGACCCAGTACTTC. Its translation is CASSLAGEQETQYF.

This sequence joins TRBV24-1 and TRBJ2-7; 11 nucleotides line up with TRBD2. The germline CDR1 and CDR2 sequences are KGHDR and SFDVKD. CDR3 length equals 15 residues. Trimming cost V 3 bases and J 3 bases; bases outside gene matches: 3. The CDR3 region is CATSDPSGGIYEQYF. Written as DNA, the CDR3 is TGTGCCACCAGTGATCCTAGCGGGGGGATCTACGAGCAGTACTTC.

The rearrangement uses TRBV20-1 and TRBJ1-4; 7 nucleotides line up with TRBD1. CDR3 size: 17 residues. Germline assignment: CDR1 DFQATT and CDR2 SNEGSKA (reference sequence). Trimming removed 0 bases from V and 0 bases from J; junction bases left unmatched: 7. CDR3 coding DNA: TGCAGTGCTAGAGACACCAGGGGGACTCCAACTAATGAAAAACTGTTTTTT. It encodes CSARDTRGTPTNEKLFF.

The chain recombines TRBV7-6 with TRBJ2-7; TRBD2 matches 8 bases. V dropped 2 bases and J dropped 2; count of bases not matched to a gene: 2. This CDR3 has 14 residues. The germline V gene has CDR1 SGHVS and CDR2 FNYEAQ. The CDR3, as DNA: TGTGCCAGCAGCTTAAGGGGACTAGCCTACGAGCAGTACTTC. This translates into CASSLRGLAYEQYF. The whole variable domain, filled in from reference TRBV7-6 and TRBJ2-7, reads GAGVSQSPRYKVTKRGQDVALRCDPISGHVSLYWYRQALGQGPEFLTYFNYEAQQDKSGLPNDRFSAERPEGSISTLTIQRTEQRDSAMYRCASSLRGLAYEQYFGPGTRLTVT.

The chain is built from TRBV27 and TRBJ1-3; D unclear. The CDR3 covers 16 residues. CDR1 and CDR2 (germline): MNHEY, SMNVEV (reference sequence). V was cut by 4 bases and J by 5 bases, with 18 bases left in between. CDR3 protein: CASSSRAPVARNTIYF. CDR3 sequence (DNA): TGTGCCAGCAGTTCAAGGGCCCCCGTGGCTCGAAACACCATATATTTT.

This clonotype was recorded many times. CDR3 amino acids: CASSLGPNEKLFF. The CDR3 DNA follows: TGTGCCAGCAGCTTAGGTCCAAATGAAAAACTGTTTTTT. V and J are TRBV7-2 and TRBJ1-4; D gene unclear. This CDR3 region has 13 residues. The V end was cut by 1 base, the J end by 5 bases, with 5 bases between. Germline lookup yields CDR1 SGHTA and CDR2 FQGNSA. Supplemented by reference TRBV7-2 and TRBJ1-4, the full variable domain reads GAGVSQSPSNKVTEKGKDVELRCDPISGHTALYWYRQSLGQGLEFLIYFQGNSAPDKSGLPSDRFSAERTGGSVSTLTIQRTQQEDSAVYLCASSLGPNEKLFFGSGTQLSVL.

The chain couples TRBV5-1 to TRBJ2-1, with D perhaps TRBD2 (5 bases). The CDR3 extends over 12 amino acids. Germline CDR1 SGHRS, CDR2 YFSETQ. V was trimmed by 3 bases and J by 9 bases, leaving 10 bases between them. CDR3 sequence reads: CASSSASREQFF. DNA for the CDR3: TGCGCCAGCAGCTCAGCTAGCCGTGAGCAGTTCTTC. Supplemented by reference TRBV5-1 and TRBJ2-1, the full variable domain reads KAGVTQTPRYLIKTRGQQVTLSCSPISGHRSVSWYQQTPGQGLQFLFEYFSETQRNKGNFPGRFSGRQFSNSRSEMNVSTLELGDSALYLCASSSASREQFFGPGTRLTVL.

The chain employs TRBV27 and TRBJ2-5, with unresolved D. Trimming pared 2 bases from V and 1 base from J, leaving 5 bases between. CDR1 MNHEY and CDR2 SMNVEV come from the germline V gene (reference sequence). The CDR3 totals 13 residues. The CDR3 reads CASSLIPQETQYF. The CDR3 DNA reads TGTGCCAGCAGTTTAATCCCCCAAGAGACCCAGTACTTC.

This clonotype was seen a handful of times. The chain couples TRBV29-1 to TRBJ2-5; TRBD1 might be the D (5 bases). Trimming took 5 bases from V and 2 from J, leaving 12 bases between them. CDR1 and CDR2 from the germline V gene are SQVTM and ANQGSEA. This CDR3 region has 13 residues. The CDR3 here is CSVLYSGQETQYF. DNA of the CDR3: TGCAGCGTTTTGTATTCAGGGCAAGAGACCCAGTACTTC.